What follows is one T cell receptor (beta chain) and its context. The data derive from a study of T cell changes during pregnancy in multiple sclerosis. The assay was immunoSEQ multiplex PCR, and TCRdb's table has in-frame clones only and misses some. The sample lists under 80,000 clones; around 94% were seen once. Germline CDR1 is MGHRA and CDR2 is YSYEKL. V shed 7 bases and J 8 bases; nucleotides not matched to a gene: 2. CDR3 size: 14 residues. This receptor was obtained from a female donor with multiple sclerosis, enrolled in a pregnancy study. The sequences come from peripheral blood, collected in the third trimester of pregnancy. The chain couples TRBV4-1 to TRBJ2-1; 16 nucleotides align to TRBD2. The chain's CDR3 is CASKGLAGGYEQFF. In DNA form, the CDR3 reads TGCGCCAGCAAGGGACTAGCGGGGGGGTATGAGCAGTTCTTC.